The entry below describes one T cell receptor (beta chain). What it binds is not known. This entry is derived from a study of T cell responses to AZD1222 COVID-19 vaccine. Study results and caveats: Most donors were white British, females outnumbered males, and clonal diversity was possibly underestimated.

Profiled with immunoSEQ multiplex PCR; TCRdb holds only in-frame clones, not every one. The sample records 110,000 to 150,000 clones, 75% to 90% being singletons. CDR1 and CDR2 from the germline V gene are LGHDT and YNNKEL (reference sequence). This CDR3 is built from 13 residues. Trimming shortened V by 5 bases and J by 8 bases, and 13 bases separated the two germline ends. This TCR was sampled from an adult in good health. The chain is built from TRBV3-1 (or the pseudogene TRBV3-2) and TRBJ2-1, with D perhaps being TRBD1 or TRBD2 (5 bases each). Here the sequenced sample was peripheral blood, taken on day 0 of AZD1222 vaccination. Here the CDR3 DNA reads TGTGCCAGCAGCGGGGACCCCCTCGATGAGCAGTTCTTC. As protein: CASSGDPLDEQFF.